Included here is one T cell receptor (beta chain) sequence, with context. This clone has ten or more counts. Its antigen target is currently unknown. No base quality information exists; no much larger clone differs at one position. CDR1 and CDR2, per the germline V gene, are SQVTM and ANQGSEA. The CDR3, from cysteine to phenylalanine, totals 16 residues. Only the CDR3 DNA is retained, 48 bases long and in frame from the first base. V sheds 3 bases and J sheds 3 bases, leaving 20 bases between their ends. This entry belongs to a study of beta chain features in type 1 diabetes (dated by TCRdb to 2016 to 2018). General notes on the study: Patients and healthy donors did not differ in mean age, gender distribution, total cell number or subset yield. In the study, recently diagnosed type 1 diabetes patients and matched healthy donors were compared on the TCRB repertoires of their sorted circulating CD4+ T cell subsets. Across all samples, 107,917,701 sorted cells were examined, and cell number per subset correlated strongly with RNA yield. Regulatory and stem cell-like memory subsets were isolated from only 8 patients and about 8 healthy donors, whereas naive and central memory subsets came from all 28 donors.

All of the isolated RNA was reverse transcribed with the High Capacity cDNA Reverse Transcription Kit, so expressed TCRB transcripts were sequenced. Deep immunoSEQ sequencing was performed on naive, central memory and regulatory T cell samples, with an average of about 4 million total reads per sample. After sorted cells were lysed in RLT buffer, RNA was extracted with DNase-treated RNeasy Micro or Mini kits, with the choice depending on cell number. To prevent cross-contamination, every cell subset was processed on its own, while patient and healthy donor samples were processed together. Using the immunoSEQ multiplex PCR, TCRB sequences were amplified from cDNA into 87-bp fragments spanning the CDR3 region. Sequencing of the amplicons was performed on the Illumina HiSeq platform. As for the original processing: Synthetic template baselines were used to correct PCR bias computationally, reads within Hamming distance 2 were collapsed, and singletons that could not be merged were discarded. By aligning reads against IMGT, V, D and J genes, CDR3 length, and insertions or deletions at six rearrangement sites were assigned. Within each subset, clonotype counts were normalized to sorted cell number, and only after that were true diversity and Gini coefficients computed with the tcR R package. Repertoire sharing was quantified using the overlap coefficient calculated on TCRB nucleotide sequences. The clones in this table, taken by TCRdb from immuneACCESS, are in-frame only. Not every clone is retained; where verified, under half of the shortfall comes from an unresolved V gene, and the cause of the rest is unknown. V and J calls and clone size are given by that table; D and trimming were obtained from the DNA. The sample table lists about 190,000 clones, around 7.9% of them with a count of one. Clones ranked in the top ten supply approximately 0.5% of the sample.

From each donor, a single peripheral blood sample of 95 to 150 mL on average was drawn into heparinised tubes. A BD FACSAria II was used to sort naive, central memory, regulatory and stem cell-like memory CD4+ T cells with a panel that included CD45RO, CCR7, CD25, CD127, CD95 and CD27. All sorted populations exceeded 98% purity. PBMCs were isolated immediately by Lymphoprep density gradient centrifugation and stained directly without culture. Samples were stained and sorted in pairs, with one healthy donor and one patient per experiment, so that batch effects were minimized. What the authors observed across the whole study: A moderate but significant shortening of TCRB CDR3 length was observed in type 1 diabetes patients in all four CD4+ subsets. Because cDNA was sequenced instead of genomic DNA, highly expressing activated cells could be over-represented, though the groups showed no difference in activation or CD3 levels. PCR may preferentially amplify shorter templates, but because patient and control samples were amplified and corrected together, any resulting skew would affect both groups equally. HLA sub-analyses involved small numbers of individuals, so any influence of HLA type on TCRB rearrangement remained unresolved. Fewer insertions and more nucleotide deletions at VDJ recombination sites were observed in patients with type 1 diabetes, implying thymic rearrangement abnormalities. Naive, central memory and regulatory TCRB repertoires appeared to be more similar among patients than among healthy donors.

The V and J segments used are TRBV29-1 and TRBJ1-2; a confident D gene designation cannot be given. Input material: central memory CD4+ T cells from blood. The TCR sequence derives from a man aged 18 to 35 with type 1 diabetes. The CDR3 is CSVDSVRGRRDYGYTF. Here is the DNA: TGCAGCGTTGATAGCGTGCGAGGGAGGCGCGACTATGGCTACACCTTC.